Shown below are 8 T cell receptor beta chains from a single sample sequenced in a study of CD8+ T cells in alopecia areata. Markers used for sorting pooled cutaneous lymph node cells were CD4, CD8alpha, NKG2D, NKG2ACE and others. Extraction of RNA preceded its reverse transcription into cDNA, which served as the sequencing template. This table comes from immunoSEQ multiplex PCR, and its TCRdb copy is limited to in-frame clones, with some not included. The sample was found to contain 290,000 or so clones, and every one recurs. Material for sequencing was CD4+ T cells sorted from a lymph node. These TCRs come from a C3H/HeJ mouse with alopecia areata. The strain bears MHC haplotype H2-k.

Worth noting for this clone: Gene labels here are mouse ones. The DNA ends 4 residues before the CDR3 does, and the rest of the CDR3 is filled in from the germline J gene. The chain has TRBV13-1 and TRBJ2-2, with TRBD1 matching 10 bases. Germline-derived CDR1 and CDR2 are NSHNY and SYGAGN. V dropped 2 bases and J dropped 2; count of bases not matched to a gene: 3. The CDR3 is 16 amino acids. This CDR3 is CASSETGQGNTGQLYF. The part of the CDR3 DNA that was read is TGTGCCAGCAGTGAAACGGGACAGGGGAACACCGGG.

Notes on this clone: Germline and genes: mouse. CDR3 protein: CASSGAGTGKSETLYF. The sequenced CDR3 bases are TGTGCCAGCAGTGGGGCTGGGACAGGGAAGTCAGAA. This chain joins TRBV13-1 and TRBJ2-3; 9 bases line up with TRBD1. Read coverage stops 4 residues before the CDR3 terminus; the germline J gene supplies the remainder. The V and J ends lost 3 bases and 4 bases, in that order; junction bases with no gene match: 9. CDR1 and CDR2 (germline): NSHNY, SYGAGN. The CDR3 has 16 residues.

Regarding this clone: Gene names are mouse gene names. The read stops 4 residues short of the end of the CDR3; the missing end is completed from the germline J gene. The chain carries TRBV13-1 and TRBJ1-1; maybe TRBD1 (6 bases). Germline lookup yields CDR1 NSHNY and CDR2 SYGAGN. The CDR3 length is 12 residues. The part of the CDR3 DNA that was read is TGTGCCAGCAGTCACAGGGTGACA. It is translated as CASSHRVT. The complete CDR3 protein is CASSHRVTEVFF.

Of note for this clone: This may stem from a read error, because a much larger clone lies one nucleotide away. These gene names are mouse names. The CDR3 is cut off 4 residues early in the read; its end comes from the germline J gene. This sequence joins TRBV19 and TRBJ2-3, with 10 bases identical to TRBD1. The CDR3 spans 14 residues. V lost 4 bases to trimming and J lost 1 base; unmatched junction nucleotides: 0. Germline V gene data show CDR1 as FNHDT and CDR2 as SITEND (reference sequence). Incomplete CDR3 DNA: TGTGCCAGCAGTGACAGGGGGCGTGCAGAA. This sequence encodes CASSDRGRAE. The complete CDR3 protein is CASSDRGRAETLYF. Filled out from reference TRBV19 and TRBJ2-3, the complete variable domain reads GGIITQTPKFLIGQEGQKLTLKCQQNFNHDTMYWYRQDSGKGLRLIYYSITENDLQKGDLSEGYDASREKKSSFSLTVTSAQKNEMAVFLCASSDRGRAETLYFGSGTRLTVL.

This clone was recorded at least ten times. Gene names denote mouse genes. The read ends 4 residues shy of where the CDR3 ends; the end is completed using the germline J gene. Distinct nucleotide sequences in the sample also encode this CDR3. V usage is TRBV1 and J usage is TRBJ1-1; D is undetermined. Germline CDR1 is NSQYPW and CDR2 is LRSPGD (reference sequence). The CDR3 loop spans 11 amino acids. The part of the CDR3 DNA that was read is TGCACCTGCAGTGCAGGACAA. Its translation: CTCSAGQ. The entire CDR3 protein is CTCSAGQEVFF.

About this clone: Gene and germline names: mouse. The DNA ends 4 residues before the CDR3 does, and the rest of the CDR3 is filled in from the germline J gene. The chain has TRBV13-2 and TRBJ2-7; D might be TRBD2 (6 bases). This CDR3 has 16 amino acids. Germline V lookup: CDR1 NNHNN, CDR2 SYGAGS (reference sequence). Trimming cost V 2 bases and J 0 bases, with 15 bases left between them. The part of the CDR3 DNA that was read is TGTGCCAGCGGTGACCCTTCCTACTGGGACTCCTAT. It yields the protein CASGDPSYWDSY. The whole CDR3 protein reads CASGDPSYWDSYEQYF.

A note on this clone: Gene names denote mouse genes. The read terminates 4 residues ahead of where the CDR3 ends, so the germline J gene completes it. The chain joins TRBV13-1 to TRBJ2-2; a weak D match, TRBD1 (5 bases). This CDR3 is built from 15 residues. Germline V gives CDR1 NSHNY, CDR2 SYGAGN. Deletions cut 0 bases from V and 0 bases from J, with 6 bases between. Here the CDR3 reads CASSDVTANTGQLYF. The CDR3 bases that were read are TGTGCCAGCAGTGATGTGACAGCAAACACCGGG.

Comment on this clone: Gene names denote mouse genes. Other DNA sequences in this sample translate to the same CDR3. The CDR3 bases that were read are TGTGCCTGGAGTCTTCTGGGGTCAAACACCGGG. The encoded protein is CAWSLLGSNTG. The whole CDR3 protein is CAWSLLGSNTGQLYF. This sequence joins TRBV31 and TRBJ2-2; D perhaps matches TRBD2 (6 bases). The sequenced fragment ends 4 residues before the CDR3 boundary, so the rest is inferred from the germline J gene. Looked up from germline, CDR1 is GKSSPN and CDR2 is SITVG. CDR3 length equals 15 residues. Trimming took off 0 bases at V and 0 bases at J, with 8 bases between the two ends.